This T cell receptor (beta chain) appears in the sequencing data of a study of blood T cells in healthy people across ages. This clonotype has more than one count but fewer than ten. PCR was performed a second time for roughly 7 to 11 cycles using a sample-barcoded 5' primer and a J-beta primer mix. A template-switch adaptor with 12 random nucleotides tagged each cDNA molecule. TCRdb processed the 5' RACE reads anew with MiXCR; each CDR3 protein has one entry. This table has 450,000 to 700,000 distinct CDR3 sequences, 25% to 30% appearing once. The germline V gene has CDR1 MGHRA and CDR2 YSYEKL. Trimming removed 3 bases from V and 7 bases from J, with 18 bases in between. This CDR3 is built from 15 residues. Those donating, healthy Caucasian individuals from Russia, were aged roughly 6 to 90. Per-sample yields of isolated PBMCs were at least 6 million.

This TCR came from a woman aged 70-85 years in good health. The source material was blood. The V call is TRBV4-1, the J call TRBJ1-2; D possibly corresponds to TRBD1 (5 bases). CDR3 region: CASSHPGTRVSGYTF. CDR3 coding DNA: TGCGCCAGCAGCCACCCCGGGACGCGGGTGAGTGGCTACACCTTC.